The present T cell receptor (beta chain) was sequenced within a study of a mutant IDH1 vaccine in newly diagnosed glioma. Study-level background: Most patients had radiochemotherapy with temozolomide before enrollment; others had one alone.

This clone was found a few times. Its antigen is still unknown. CDR3 length equals 17 residues. V was clipped by 2 bases and J by 3 bases, with 18 bases between them. Germline CDR1 MGHDK, CDR2 SYGVNS. Specified time point: baseline, week 1 (first vaccination visit). Treatment in this sample: pre-vaccination baseline after standard-of-care therapy. The protocol was immunoSEQ multiplex PCR, while the TCRdb copy is restricted to in-frame clones and leaves out a portion. The sample consists of some 68,000 clones, around 74% of them appearing once. Study-level findings and limits: Overall, 90% to 95% of patients had vaccine-induced immune responses.

Sequencing used PBMCs, obtained from a glioma patient treated with radiotherapy, temozolomide or both. The source of this sequence is a man aged 50 or older with glioma. The rearrangement links TRBV25-1 to TRBJ2-3; possible D gene TRBD2, 6 bases. The CDR3 is CASSEGAGGGRTDTQYF. CDR3 nucleotide sequence: TGTGCCAGCAGTGAAGGGGCGGGCGGAGGGAGGACAGATACGCAGTATTTT.